This T cell receptor beta chain was captured by sequencing in a study of PD-1 blockade in classical Hodgkin lymphoma. Study-wide results and limits: With CD4+ cells, TCR diversity rose significantly by C4D1, but not with CD8+ cells.

After autologous stem cell transplantation all patients relapsed, and prior brentuximab vedotin exposure differed between cohorts. V shed 5 bases and J shed 5 bases, with 13 bases lying between them. Germline V gene lookup returns CDR1 SGHVS and CDR2 FQNEAQ. The CDR3 sequence is 15 residues long. Here immunoSEQ multiplex PCR was the method, and the copy in TCRdb shows in-frame clones only, minus some. The data contain about 25,000 clones, approximately 70% of them seen just once; the ten biggest clones take up 2.5% to 3.5%. In regard to this clone: Antigen unknown.

The starting material was peripheral blood mononuclear cells (PBMCs), obtained at baseline. The clonotype was recovered from a human donor with classical Hodgkin lymphoma. The chain couples TRBV7-8 to TRBJ1-6; D might be TRBD1 (6 bases). The CDR3 protein is CASSATTGNNSPLHF. In nucleotides, the CDR3 is TGTGCCAGCAGCGCTACAACAGGGAATAATTCACCCCTCCACTTT.